This T cell receptor (beta chain) was recorded in a study of CD8 T cells in ankylosing spondylitis. Whole-study results and caveats: For ankylosing spondylitis blood, a TCR beta motif of 7 or 8 highly homologous variants appeared characteristic. CD8+ by phenotype, disease-linked clones were relatively rare in peripheral blood. Reportedly, matched ankylosing spondylitis synovial fluid was significantly enriched for disease-linked clones.

The table lists this clonotype with a few counts. Its specificity is unknown. In making TCR beta libraries, quantitative 5'-RACE with molecular barcodes was used. From the 5' RACE reads, TCRdb called clonotypes with MiXCR, one entry per CDR3 protein. The sample yields under 950,000 distinct CDR3 sequences, around a fifth seen once. The specimen sequenced was blood, either unsorted or a sorted T cell fraction (not recorded which). The clonotype was recovered from a male donor with ankylosing spondylitis.

CDR3 protein: CASSLIPDLNTEAFF. CDR3 DNA: TGTGCCAGCAGTTTGATCCCGGACCTGAACACTGAAGCTTTCTTT. The V call is TRBV12-3 or TRBV12-4, the J call TRBJ1-1; D is uncertain. V lost 3 bases, J lost 0 bases, and 11 bases lay in between. The CDR3 totals 15 residues.